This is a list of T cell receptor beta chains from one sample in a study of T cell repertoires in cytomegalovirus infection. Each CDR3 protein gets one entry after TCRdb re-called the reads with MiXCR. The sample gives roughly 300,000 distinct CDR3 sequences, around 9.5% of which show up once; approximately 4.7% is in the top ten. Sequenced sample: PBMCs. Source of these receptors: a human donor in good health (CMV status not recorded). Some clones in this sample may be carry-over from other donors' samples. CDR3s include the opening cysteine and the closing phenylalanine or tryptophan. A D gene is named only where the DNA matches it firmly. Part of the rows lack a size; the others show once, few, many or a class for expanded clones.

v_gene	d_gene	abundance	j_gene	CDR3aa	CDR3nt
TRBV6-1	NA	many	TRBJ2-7	CASNKQAAWDYEQYF	TGTGCCAGCAATAAGCAGGCTGCATGGGACTACGAGCAGTACTTC
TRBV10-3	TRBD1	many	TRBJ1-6	CAIRGTGVDNSPLHF	TGTGCCATCAGGGGGACAGGGGTAGATAATTCACCCCTCCACTTT
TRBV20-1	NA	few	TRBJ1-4	CSARDLAATNEKLFF	TGCAGTGCTAGAGATTTGGCAGCAACTAATGAAAAACTGTTTTTT
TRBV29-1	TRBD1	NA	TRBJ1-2	CSVDAGTETYGYTF	TGCAGCGTCGACGCCGGGACAGAAACCTATGGCTACACCTTC
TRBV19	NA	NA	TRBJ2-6	CASSIGSGANVLTF	TGTGCCAGTAGTATAGGATCTGGGGCCAACGTCCTGACTTTC
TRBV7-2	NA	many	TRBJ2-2	CASTTGNTGELFF	TGTGCCAGCACTACAGGAAACACCGGGGAGCTGTTTTTT
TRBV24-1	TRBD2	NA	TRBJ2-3	CATSDPTAGAPTDTQYF	TGTGCCACCAGTGATCCGACAGCGGGGGCCCCCACAGATACGCAGTATTTT
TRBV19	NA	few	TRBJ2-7	CATRSLDGTYEQYF	TGTGCCACCCGAAGCCTGGACGGTACCTACGAGCAGTACTTC
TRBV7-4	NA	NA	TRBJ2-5	CASNGKYGTVGLASMETQYF	TGTGCCAGCAATGGGAAATATGGGACTGTGGGGCTGGCTAGTATGGAGACCCAGTACTTC
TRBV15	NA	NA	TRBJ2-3	CATSRAGRLTDTQYF	TGTGCCACCAGCAGAGCGGGGCGGCTCACAGATACGCAGTATTTT
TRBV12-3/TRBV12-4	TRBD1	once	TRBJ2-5	CASSGAGGKQETQYF	TGTGCCAGCAGTGGGGCAGGGGGCAAGCAAGAGACCCAGTACTTC
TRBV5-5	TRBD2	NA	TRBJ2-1	CASSSSGGDYNEQFF	TGTGCCAGCAGCTCTAGCGGGGGGGACTACAATGAGCAGTTCTTC
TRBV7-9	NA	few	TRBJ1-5	CASQGQGNNQPQHF	TGTGCCAGCCAAGGGCAGGGAAACAATCAGCCCCAGCATTTT
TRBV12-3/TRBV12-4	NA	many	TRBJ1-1	CASSSGGGNTEAFF	TGTGCCAGCAGCTCCGGGGGGGGGAACACTGAAGCTTTCTTT
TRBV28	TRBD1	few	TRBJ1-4	CASIPQGAGEKLFF	TGTGCCAGCATACCACAGGGGGCCGGGGAAAAACTGTTTTTT
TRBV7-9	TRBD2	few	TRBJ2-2	CASSAYRGENTGELFF	TGTGCCAGCAGCGCCTACCGGGGGGAGAACACCGGGGAGCTGTTTTTT
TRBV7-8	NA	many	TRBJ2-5	CASSSPPGGDSWTQYF	TGTGCCAGCAGCTCTCCCCCCGGGGGCGATTCATGGACCCAGTACTTC
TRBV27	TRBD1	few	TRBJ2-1	CASSPGGRVNEQFF	TGTGCCAGCAGTCCAGGGGGTAGGGTCAATGAGCAGTTCTTC
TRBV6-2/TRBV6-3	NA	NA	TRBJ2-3	CASSSPNPGGDTQYF	TGTGCCAGCAGTTCGCCAAATCCTGGGGGAGATACGCAGTATTTT
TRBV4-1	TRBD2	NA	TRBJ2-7	CASSQTGTSGNYEQYF	TGCGCCAGCAGCCAGACCGGGACTAGCGGGAACTACGAGCAGTACTTC
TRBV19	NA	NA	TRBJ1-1	CASSSQLAEAFF	TGTGCCAGTAGTTCTCAGCTCGCCGAAGCTTTCTTT
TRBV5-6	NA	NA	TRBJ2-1	CASSGPEQRTYNEQFF	TGTGCCAGCAGCGGGCCCGAGCAGCGCACCTACAATGAGCAGTTCTTC
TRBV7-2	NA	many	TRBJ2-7	CASSLVVVGPTLHEQYF	TGTGCCAGCAGCTTAGTTGTAGTTGGGCCGACTTTGCACGAGCAGTACTTC
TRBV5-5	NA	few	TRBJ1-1	CASSVAFTEAFF	TGTGCCAGCAGCGTTGCGTTCACTGAAGCTTTCTTT
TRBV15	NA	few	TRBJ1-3	CATSRENSGNTIYF	TGTGCCACCAGCAGAGAGAACTCTGGAAACACCATATATTTT
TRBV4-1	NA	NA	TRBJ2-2	CASSRQDDTGELFF	TGCGCCAGCAGTCGACAGGACGACACCGGGGAGCTGTTTTTT
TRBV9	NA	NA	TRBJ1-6	CASSVAGFNSPLHF	TGTGCCAGCAGCGTTGCGGGTTTCAATTCACCCCTCCACTTT
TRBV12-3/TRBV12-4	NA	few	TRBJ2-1	CASSPPGNEQFF	TGTGCCAGCAGTCCCCCTGGGAATGAGCAGTTCTTC
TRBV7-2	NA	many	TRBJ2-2	CASSFWGRGDTGELFF	TGTGCCAGCAGCTTCTGGGGGAGAGGGGACACCGGGGAGCTGTTTTTT
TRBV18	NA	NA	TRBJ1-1	CASSPEWGVTEAFF	TGTGCCAGCTCACCCGAATGGGGGGTCACTGAAGCTTTCTTT
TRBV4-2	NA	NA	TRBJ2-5	CASSQNRAALGETQYF	TGTGCCAGCAGCCAAAATAGGGCGGCTTTGGGGGAGACCCAGTACTTC
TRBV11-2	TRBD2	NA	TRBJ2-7	CASSPRTSGEREQYF	TGTGCCAGCAGCCCGCGGACTAGCGGGGAGAGGGAGCAGTACTTC
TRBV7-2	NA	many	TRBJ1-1	CASSLSHGKGYTEAFF	TGTGCCAGCAGCTTAAGTCACGGGAAGGGCTACACTGAAGCTTTCTTT
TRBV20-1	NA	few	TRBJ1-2	CSARESSSNYGYTF	TGCAGTGCTAGAGAATCCTCATCTAACTATGGCTACACCTTC
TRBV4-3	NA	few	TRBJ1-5	CASSQETGTQPQHF	TGCGCCAGCAGCCAAGAAACCGGGACTCAGCCCCAGCATTTT
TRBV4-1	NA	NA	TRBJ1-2	CASSQEGGVSNRNYGYTF	TGCGCCAGCAGCCAAGAGGGGGGTGTGAGCAACAGAAACTATGGCTACACCTTC
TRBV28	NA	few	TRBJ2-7	CASSSPGPSSYEQYF	TGTGCCAGCAGTTCGCCGGGTCCCAGCTCCTACGAGCAGTACTTC
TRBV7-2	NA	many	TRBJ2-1	CASSSQGGRAYNEQFF	TGTGCCAGCAGCTCCCAAGGAGGAAGGGCCTACAATGAGCAGTTCTTC
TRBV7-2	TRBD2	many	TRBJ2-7	CASSLASSGPRGEQYF	TGTGCCAGCAGCTTAGCCTCTAGCGGTCCCCGGGGAGAGCAGTACTTC
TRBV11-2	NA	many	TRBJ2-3	CASSEIRTTIGDTQYF	TGTGCCAGCAGCGAGATCCGGACTACCATCGGCGATACGCAGTATTTT